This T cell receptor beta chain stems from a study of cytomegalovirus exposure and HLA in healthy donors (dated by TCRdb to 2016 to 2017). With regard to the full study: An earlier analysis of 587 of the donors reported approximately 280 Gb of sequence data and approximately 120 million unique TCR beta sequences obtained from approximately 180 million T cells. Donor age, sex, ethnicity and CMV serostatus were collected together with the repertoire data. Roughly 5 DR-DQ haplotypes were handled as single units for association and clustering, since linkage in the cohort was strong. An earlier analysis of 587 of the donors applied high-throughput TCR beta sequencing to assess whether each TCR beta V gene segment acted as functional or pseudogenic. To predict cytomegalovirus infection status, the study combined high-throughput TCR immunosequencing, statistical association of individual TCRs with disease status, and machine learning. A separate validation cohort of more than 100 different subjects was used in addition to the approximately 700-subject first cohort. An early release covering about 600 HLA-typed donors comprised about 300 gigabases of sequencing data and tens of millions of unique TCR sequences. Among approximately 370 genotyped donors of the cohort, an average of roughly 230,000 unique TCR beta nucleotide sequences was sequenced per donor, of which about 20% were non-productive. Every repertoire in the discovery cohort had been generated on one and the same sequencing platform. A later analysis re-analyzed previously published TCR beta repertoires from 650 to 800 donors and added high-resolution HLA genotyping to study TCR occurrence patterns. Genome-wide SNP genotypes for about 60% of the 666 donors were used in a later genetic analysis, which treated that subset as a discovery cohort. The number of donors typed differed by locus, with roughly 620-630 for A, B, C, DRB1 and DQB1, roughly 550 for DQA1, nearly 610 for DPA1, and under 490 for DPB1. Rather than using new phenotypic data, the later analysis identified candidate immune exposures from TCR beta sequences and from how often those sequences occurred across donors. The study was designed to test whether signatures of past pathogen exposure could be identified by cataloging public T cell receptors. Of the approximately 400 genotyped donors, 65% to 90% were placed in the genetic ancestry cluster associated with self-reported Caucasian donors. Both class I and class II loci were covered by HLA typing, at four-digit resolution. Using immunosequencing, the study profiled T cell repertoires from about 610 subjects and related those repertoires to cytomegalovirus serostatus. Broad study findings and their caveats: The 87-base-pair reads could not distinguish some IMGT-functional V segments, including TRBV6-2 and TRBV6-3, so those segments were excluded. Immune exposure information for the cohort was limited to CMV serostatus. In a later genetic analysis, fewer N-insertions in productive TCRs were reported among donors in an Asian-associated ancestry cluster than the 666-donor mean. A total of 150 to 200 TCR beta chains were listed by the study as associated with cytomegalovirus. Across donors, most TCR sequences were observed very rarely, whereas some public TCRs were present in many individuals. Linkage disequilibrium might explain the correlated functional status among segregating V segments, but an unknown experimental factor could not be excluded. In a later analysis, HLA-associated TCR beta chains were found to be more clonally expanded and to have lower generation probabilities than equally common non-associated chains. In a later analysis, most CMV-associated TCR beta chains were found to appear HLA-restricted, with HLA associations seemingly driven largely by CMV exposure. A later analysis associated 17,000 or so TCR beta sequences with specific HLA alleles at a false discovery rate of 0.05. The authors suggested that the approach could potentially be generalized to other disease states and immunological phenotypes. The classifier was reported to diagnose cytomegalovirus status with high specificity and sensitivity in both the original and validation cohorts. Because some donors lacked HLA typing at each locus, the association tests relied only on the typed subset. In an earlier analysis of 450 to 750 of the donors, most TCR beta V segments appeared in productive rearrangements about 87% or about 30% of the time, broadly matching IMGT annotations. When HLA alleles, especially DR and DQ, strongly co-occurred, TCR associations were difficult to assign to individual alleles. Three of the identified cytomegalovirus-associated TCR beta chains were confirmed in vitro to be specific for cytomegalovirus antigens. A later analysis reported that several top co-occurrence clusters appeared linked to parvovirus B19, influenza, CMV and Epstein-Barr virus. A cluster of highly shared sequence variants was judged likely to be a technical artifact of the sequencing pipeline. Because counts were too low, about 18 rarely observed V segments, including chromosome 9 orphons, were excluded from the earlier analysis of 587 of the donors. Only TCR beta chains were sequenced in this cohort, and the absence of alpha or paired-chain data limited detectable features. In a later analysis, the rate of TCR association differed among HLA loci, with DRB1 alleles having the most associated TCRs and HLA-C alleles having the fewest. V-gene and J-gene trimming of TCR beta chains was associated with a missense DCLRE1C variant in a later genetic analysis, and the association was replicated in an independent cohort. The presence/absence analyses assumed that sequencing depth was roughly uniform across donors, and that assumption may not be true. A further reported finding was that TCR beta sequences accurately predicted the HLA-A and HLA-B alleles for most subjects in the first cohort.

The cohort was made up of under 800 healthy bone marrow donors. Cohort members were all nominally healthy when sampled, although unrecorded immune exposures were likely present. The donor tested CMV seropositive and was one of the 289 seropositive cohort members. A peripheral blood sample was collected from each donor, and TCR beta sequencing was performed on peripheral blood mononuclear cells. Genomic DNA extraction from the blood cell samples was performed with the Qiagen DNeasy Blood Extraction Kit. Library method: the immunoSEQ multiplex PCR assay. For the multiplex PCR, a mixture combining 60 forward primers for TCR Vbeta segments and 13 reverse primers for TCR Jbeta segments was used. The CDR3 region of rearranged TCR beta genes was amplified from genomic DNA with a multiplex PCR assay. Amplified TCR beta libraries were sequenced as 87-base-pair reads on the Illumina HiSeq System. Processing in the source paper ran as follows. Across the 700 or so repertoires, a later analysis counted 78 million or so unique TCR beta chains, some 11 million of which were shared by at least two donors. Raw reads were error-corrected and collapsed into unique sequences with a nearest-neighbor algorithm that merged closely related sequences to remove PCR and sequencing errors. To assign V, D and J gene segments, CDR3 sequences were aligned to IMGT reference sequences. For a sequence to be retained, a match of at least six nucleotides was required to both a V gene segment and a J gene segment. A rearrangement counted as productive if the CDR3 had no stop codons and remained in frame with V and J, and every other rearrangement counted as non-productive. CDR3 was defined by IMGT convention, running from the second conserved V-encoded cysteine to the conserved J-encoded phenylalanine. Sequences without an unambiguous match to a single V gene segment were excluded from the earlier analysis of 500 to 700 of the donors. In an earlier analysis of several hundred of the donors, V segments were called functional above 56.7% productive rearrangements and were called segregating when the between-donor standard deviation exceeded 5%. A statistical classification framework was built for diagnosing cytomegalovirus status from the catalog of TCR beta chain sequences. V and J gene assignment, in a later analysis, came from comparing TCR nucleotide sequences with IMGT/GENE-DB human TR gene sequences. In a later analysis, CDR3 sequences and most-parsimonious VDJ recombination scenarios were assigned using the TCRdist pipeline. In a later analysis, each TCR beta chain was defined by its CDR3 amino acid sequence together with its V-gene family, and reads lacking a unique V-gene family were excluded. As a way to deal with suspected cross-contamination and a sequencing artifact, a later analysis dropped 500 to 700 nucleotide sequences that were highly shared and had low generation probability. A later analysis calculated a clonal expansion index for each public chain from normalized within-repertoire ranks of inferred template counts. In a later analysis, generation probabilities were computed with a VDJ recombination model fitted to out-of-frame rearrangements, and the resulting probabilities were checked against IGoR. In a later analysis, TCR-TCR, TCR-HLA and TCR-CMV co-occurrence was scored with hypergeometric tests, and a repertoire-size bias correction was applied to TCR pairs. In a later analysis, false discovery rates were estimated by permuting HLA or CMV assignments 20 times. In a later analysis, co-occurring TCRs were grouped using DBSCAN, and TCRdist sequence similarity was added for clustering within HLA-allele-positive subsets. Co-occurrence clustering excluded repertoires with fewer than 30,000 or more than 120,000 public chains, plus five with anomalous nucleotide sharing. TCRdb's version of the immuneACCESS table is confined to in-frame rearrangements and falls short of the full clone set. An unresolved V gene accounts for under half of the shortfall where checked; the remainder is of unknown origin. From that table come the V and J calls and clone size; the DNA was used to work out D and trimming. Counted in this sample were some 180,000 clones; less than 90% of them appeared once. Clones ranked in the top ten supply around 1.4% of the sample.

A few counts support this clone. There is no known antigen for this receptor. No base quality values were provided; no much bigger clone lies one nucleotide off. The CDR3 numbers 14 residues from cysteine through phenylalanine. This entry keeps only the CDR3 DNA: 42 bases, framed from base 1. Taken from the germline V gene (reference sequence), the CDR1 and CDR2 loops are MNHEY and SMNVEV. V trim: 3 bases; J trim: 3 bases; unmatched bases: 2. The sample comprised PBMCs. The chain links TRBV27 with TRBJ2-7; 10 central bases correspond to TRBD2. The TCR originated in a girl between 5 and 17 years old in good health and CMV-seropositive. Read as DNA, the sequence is TGTGCCAGCAGTTTGGGACTAGCGAGCTACGAGCAGTACTTC. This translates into CASSLGLASYEQYF.